The entry that follows covers one T cell receptor (beta chain) sequence. The CDR3 has 19 residues. The sample belongs to a study of blood T cell repertoires in COVID-19. Study-level background: COVID-19 samples collected from the United States, Italy and Spain covered acute and convalescent phases. T cells, B-cell-depleted T cells, or PBMCs provided the cDNA or gDNA that served as material.

The cohort comprised adults aged about 18 to 90 years residing in approximately 25 US areas. Clinical histories supplied by participants themselves formed the basis of cohort assignment. Using immunoSEQ multiplex PCR, the repertoire was profiled, and TCRdb retains in-frame clones only, with some absent. The table has around 400,000 clones, about nine tenths seen once. The sequence came from a woman aged 40 to 50 who had been exposed to COVID-19. The chain has TRBV21-1 and TRBJ1-1; the table's D call, TRBD1, was not checked against the DNA. TRBV21-1 is annotated as a pseudogene. The sequenced sample was PBMCs or T cells enriched from blood (not recorded which). In nucleotides, the CDR3 is TGTGCCAGCAGCCAAGCCGGGACAGGGGGCGATTCGGTGAACACTGAAGCTTTCTTT. Encoded protein: CASSQAGTGGDSVNTEAFF.